This TCR beta chain was identified during a study of blood T cell repertoires in COVID-19. As for the study in general: COVID-19 samples, acute and convalescent, were from the United States, Italy and Spain. PBMCs, B-cell-depleted T cells, or T cells provided the cDNA or gDNA that made up the material.

In the original processing: By means of reference gene primer amplification, nucleated cell counts were estimated. The repertoire was sequenced with immunoSEQ multiplex PCR; TCRdb's copy has only in-frame clones and lacks some. The DNA gave D and trimming, while V, J and clone size come from that table. The repertoire holds fewer than 250,000 clones, with approximately 90% as singletons. The receptor was isolated from a man aged 45-60 years with COVID-19, enrolled during active disease. Sequencing was performed on peripheral blood.

The CDR3 loop is CASSFLAGGRGYEQYF. CDR3 DNA sequence: TGTGCCAGCAGCTTTCTAGCGGGAGGCCGTGGCTACGAGCAGTACTTC. This sequence joins TRBV7-9 and TRBJ2-7; the match to TRBD2 covers 11 bases. The CDR3 extends over 16 amino acids. Germline V gene lookup returns CDR1 SEHNR and CDR2 FQNEAQ (reference sequence). The V gene end was trimmed by 3 bases and the J gene end by 3 bases; junction bases not matched to a gene: 7.